The 11 T cell receptor beta chains below all came from one sample that was sequenced in a study of T-cell reconstitution after alpha-beta-depleted transplantation in children (dated by TCRdb to the mid-2010s). This specimen's treatment or condition label, per the study, means: allogeneic hematopoietic cell transplantation with graft depleted of TCRalphabeta T cells and CD19 B cells. Library method: PCR. Sequenced on an Illumina HiSeq 2500. TCR library preparation used molecular barcoding, with unique molecular identifiers applied to normalize quantification of the TCRbeta repertoire. TCRdb passed the public sequencing reads through fastp at Q25 and MiXCR, retaining productive beta sequences. Entries are consolidated by CDR3 protein sequence, retaining the most common genes and DNA. The sample profile shows roughly 110,000 distinct CDR3 sequences; under 13% of them were found once. The ten largest clones capture roughly a third of the sample.

Sequencing was performed on PBMCs, taken before TCRalphabeta/CD19-depleted stem cell transplant. These receptors were taken from a boy aged 2 to 9 with acute lymphoblastic leukemia, due to receive a stem cell transplant.

This clonotype has only a few counts. This chain joins TRBV29-1 and TRBJ2-2, with 10 bases identical to TRBD1. The V gene's germline CDR1 is SQVTM and CDR2 ANQGSEA. The CDR3 is made up of 16 amino acids. The junction had 10 bases not matched to a gene; V was cut back by 3 bases and J by 6 bases. CDR3 DNA: TGCAGCGTTGAGTTACCGGGACAGGGGCGGGCCGGGGAGCTGTTTTTT. Translated: CSVELPGQGRAGELFF.

This clonotype was recorded many times. The chain is built from TRBV10-3 and TRBJ1-4, with 9 bases fitting TRBD1. The ends lost 10 bases at V and 8 bases at J; junction bases unmatched: 11. This CDR3 contains 14 residues. Germline V CDR1 and CDR2: ENHRY, SYGVKD. CDR3 bases: TGTGCCACCGCTACAGGGGGCGGAGGGGAAAAACTGTTTTTT. Its protein is CATATGGGGEKLFF.

This chain joins TRBV7-2 and TRBJ2-1; D is possibly TRBD2 (6 bases). The CDR3 length is 13 residues. Trimming removed 1 base at V and 7 bases at J, with 8 bases between. From germline, CDR1 is SGHTA and CDR2 FQGNSA. The DNA of the CDR3 is TGTGCCAGCAGCTTAGGTCGGGAGAATGAGCAGTTCTTC. Protein sequence: CASSLGRENEQFF.

This clonotype was observed at least ten times. The V call is TRBV20-1, the J call TRBJ2-1, with 10 bases that match TRBD2. Germline V gene data show CDR1 as DFQATT and CDR2 as SNEGSKA (reference sequence). After removal of 6 bases from V and 13 bases from J, the junction contained 9 bases not matched to a gene. This CDR3 is 12 amino acids long. CDR3 bases: TGCAGTGCAACCCTACTACTAGCGGGACAGTTCTTC. Translated, it gives CSATLLLAGQFF.

This clonotype was picked up a small number of times. The rearrangement uses TRBV15 and TRBJ2-5, with a possible D match to TRBD2 (6 bases). The germline V and J ends were trimmed by 4 bases and 1 base, with 16 bases remaining between them. CDR1 LNHNV and CDR2 YYDKDF come from the germline V gene (reference sequence). The CDR3 consists of 16 residues. CDR3 nucleotides: TGTGCCACCAGCATACCCCTGGGACTGCCCCAAGAGACCCAGTACTTC. Protein product: CATSIPLGLPQETQYF.

This clonotype was detected a few times. In DNA, the CDR3 is TGTGCCAGCAGGTTCAAGACTCTTATAAGCACAGATACGCAGTATTTT. The encoded protein is CASRFKTLISTDTQYF. This chain uses TRBV7-2 with TRBJ2-3; no clear D. V lost 6 bases, J lost 0 bases, and 16 bases lay in between. Per germline, CDR1 SGHTA and CDR2 FQGNSA. The CDR3 covers 16 residues.

This clonotype has only a few counts. The rearrangement uses TRBV9 and TRBJ2-3; 9 nucleotides match TRBD1. Looked up from germline, CDR1 is SGDLS and CDR2 is YYNGEE. The CDR3 has 17 residues. Losses at the gene ends were 1 base for V and 1 base for J; bases not matched to a gene: 7. The CDR3, as DNA: TGTGCCAGCAGCGTACAAACAGGGGGCGGAGGCACAGATACGCAGTATTTT. Protein sequence: CASSVQTGGGGTDTQYF. The variable domain in full, with the rest retrieved from reference TRBV9 and TRBJ2-3, is DSGVTQTPKHLITATGQRVTLRCSPRSGDLSVYWYQQSLDQGLQFLIQYYNGEERAKGNILERFSAQQFPDLHSELNLSSLELGDSALYFCASSVQTGGGGTDTQYFGPGTRLTVL.

V is TRBV5-1 and J is TRBJ2-2; 13 nucleotides match TRBD2. From germline, CDR1 is SGHRS and CDR2 YFSETQ. This CDR3 has 19 amino acids. V dropped 5 bases and J dropped 6; count of bases not matched to a gene: 16. The CDR3 DNA reads as TGCGCCAGCAGTCTGGGACTAGCGGGAACCCCGATTATGGCCGGGGAGCTGTTTTTT. Its translation: CASSLGLAGTPIMAGELFF.

Many counts were recorded for this clonotype. This sequence joins TRBV5-1 and TRBJ2-7; maybe TRBD2 (5 bases). Trimming took off 1 base at V and 2 bases at J, with 16 bases between the two ends. The CDR3 covers 16 residues. The V gene's germline CDR1 is SGHRS and CDR2 YFSETQ. The CDR3 reads CASSLLGNPGTYEQYF. The CDR3 coding sequence is TGCGCCAGCAGCTTGCTAGGGAACCCGGGGACCTACGAGCAGTACTTC.

This clonotype turned up a few times. The chain is built from TRBV6-1 and TRBJ2-1; 14 nucleotides line up with TRBD2. CDR3 size: 17 residues. J was trimmed by 5 bases and V by 2 bases; bases with no gene match: 5. Looked up from germline, CDR1 is MNHNS and CDR2 is SASEGT. The CDR3 is CASSEWGTSGSHNEQFF. The CDR3 DNA sequence: TGTGCCAGCAGTGAATGGGGGACTAGCGGGAGCCACAATGAGCAGTTCTTC.

Only a few counts were recorded for this clonotype. The chain uses TRBV5-5 and TRBJ1-3; D gene uncertain. This CDR3 is 18 amino acids long. The germline V gene encodes CDR1 SGHKS and CDR2 YYEKEE (reference sequence). Trimming took 2 bases from V and 0 from J, leaving 18 bases between them. Written as DNA, the CDR3 is TGTGCCAGCAGCTTAATTTCCAACAGCCAAAACTCTGGAAACACCATATATTTT. Its protein is CASSLISNSQNSGNTIYF.